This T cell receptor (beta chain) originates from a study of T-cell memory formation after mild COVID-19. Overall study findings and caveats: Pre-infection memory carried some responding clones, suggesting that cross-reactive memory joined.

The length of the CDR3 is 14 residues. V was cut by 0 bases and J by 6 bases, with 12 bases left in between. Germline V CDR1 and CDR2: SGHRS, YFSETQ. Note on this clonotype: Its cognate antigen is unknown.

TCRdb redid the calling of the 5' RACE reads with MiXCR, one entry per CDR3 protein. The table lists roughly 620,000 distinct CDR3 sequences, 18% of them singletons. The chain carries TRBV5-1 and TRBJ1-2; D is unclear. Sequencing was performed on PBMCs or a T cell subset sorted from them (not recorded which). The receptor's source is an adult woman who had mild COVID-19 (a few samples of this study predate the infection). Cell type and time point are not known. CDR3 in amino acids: CASSLVSELDGYTF. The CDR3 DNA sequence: TGCGCCAGCAGCTTGGTTTCGGAACTAGATGGCTACACCTTC.